This T cell receptor (beta chain) originates from a study of blood T cell repertoires in COVID-19. The CDR3 length is 14 residues. After removal of 5 bases from V and 3 bases from J, the junction contained 6 bases not matched to a gene. Per the germline V gene, CDR1 is LNHDA and CDR2 is SQIVND (reference sequence). Clones were read by immunoSEQ multiplex PCR, and TCRdb kept only the in-frame ones, dropping some. In the table there are a few hundred thousand clones, approximately 88% of which are singletons. In this sample, this clone turned up once. Sequencing was performed on peripheral blood. The chain employs TRBV19 and TRBJ2-7; 8 nucleotides match TRBD1. This sequence was found in a woman aged 40 to 55 who had recovered from COVID-19. The CDR3 loop reads CASSHRQGSYEQYF. The CDR3, as DNA: TGTGCCAGTAGTCACAGACAGGGGAGCTACGAGCAGTACTTC. Full variable domain (outside the CDR3, taken from reference TRBV19 and TRBJ2-7): DGGITQSPKYLFRKEGQNVTLSCEQNLNHDAMYWYRQDPGQGLRLIYYSQIVNDFQKGDIAEGYSVSREKKESFPLTVTSAQKNPTAFYLCASSHRQGSYEQYFGPGTRLTVT.